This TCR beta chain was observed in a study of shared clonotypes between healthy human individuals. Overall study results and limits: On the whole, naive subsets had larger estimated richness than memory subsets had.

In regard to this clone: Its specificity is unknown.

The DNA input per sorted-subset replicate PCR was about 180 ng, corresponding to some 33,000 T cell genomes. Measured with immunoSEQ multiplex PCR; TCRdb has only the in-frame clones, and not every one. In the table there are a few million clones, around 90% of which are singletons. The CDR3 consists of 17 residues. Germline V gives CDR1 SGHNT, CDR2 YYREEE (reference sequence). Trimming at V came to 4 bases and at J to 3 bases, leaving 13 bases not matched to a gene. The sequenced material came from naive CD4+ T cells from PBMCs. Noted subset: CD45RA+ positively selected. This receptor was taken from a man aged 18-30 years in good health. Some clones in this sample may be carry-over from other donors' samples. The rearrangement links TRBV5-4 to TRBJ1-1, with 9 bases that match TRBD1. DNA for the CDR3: TGTGCCAGCAGCCCCGACGGGACAGGGACCAGGGACACTGAAGCTTTCTTT. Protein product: CASSPDGTGTRDTEAFF.